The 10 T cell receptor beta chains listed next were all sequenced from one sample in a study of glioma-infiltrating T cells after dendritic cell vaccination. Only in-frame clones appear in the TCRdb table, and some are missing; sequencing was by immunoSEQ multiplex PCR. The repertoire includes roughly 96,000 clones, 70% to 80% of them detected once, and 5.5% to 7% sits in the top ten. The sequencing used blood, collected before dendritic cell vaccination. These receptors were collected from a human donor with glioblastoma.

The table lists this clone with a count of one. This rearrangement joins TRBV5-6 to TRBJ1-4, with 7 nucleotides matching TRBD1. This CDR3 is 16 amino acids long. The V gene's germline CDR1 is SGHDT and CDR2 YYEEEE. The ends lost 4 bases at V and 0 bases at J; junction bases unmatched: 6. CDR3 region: CASSPSGTATNEKLFF. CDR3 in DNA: TGTGCCAGCAGCCCCTCCGGGACAGCAACTAATGAAAAACTGTTTTTT.

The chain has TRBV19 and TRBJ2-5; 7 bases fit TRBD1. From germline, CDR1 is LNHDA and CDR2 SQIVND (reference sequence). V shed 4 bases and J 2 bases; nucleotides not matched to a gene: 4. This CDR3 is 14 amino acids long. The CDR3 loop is CASSTGTDQETQYF. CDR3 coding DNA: TGTGCCAGTAGTACTGGGACAGATCAAGAGACCCAGTACTTC.

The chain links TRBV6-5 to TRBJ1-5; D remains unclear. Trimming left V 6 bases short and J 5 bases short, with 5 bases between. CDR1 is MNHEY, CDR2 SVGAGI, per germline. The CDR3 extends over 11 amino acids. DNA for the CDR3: TGTGCCAGCAGCTCTGATCAGCCCCAGCATTTT. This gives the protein CASSSDQPQHF.

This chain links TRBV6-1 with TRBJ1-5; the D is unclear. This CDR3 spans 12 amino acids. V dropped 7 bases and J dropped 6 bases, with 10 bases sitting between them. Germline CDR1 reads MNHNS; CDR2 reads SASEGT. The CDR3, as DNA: TGTGCCAGCAAACAGATCGGTCAGCCCCAGCATTTT. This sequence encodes CASKQIGQPQHF.

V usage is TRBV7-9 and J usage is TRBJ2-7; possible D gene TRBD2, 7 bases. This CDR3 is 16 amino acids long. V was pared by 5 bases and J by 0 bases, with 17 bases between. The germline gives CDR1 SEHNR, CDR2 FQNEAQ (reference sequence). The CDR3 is CASSSERRGRSYEQYF. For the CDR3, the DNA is TGTGCCAGCAGCAGCGAGAGGCGGGGGCGCTCCTACGAGCAGTACTTC.

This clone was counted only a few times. This CDR3 is CASGNPQGNTRPQHF. The CDR3 region has the DNA TGTGCCAGTGGGAATCCACAGGGAAACACGCGGCCCCAGCATTTT. J is TRBJ1-5 and V is TRBV19, with a weak D call TRBD1 (6 bases). V was cut by 8 bases and J by 9 bases, with 23 bases left in between. Per the germline V gene, CDR1 is LNHDA and CDR2 is SQIVND (reference sequence). CDR3 length equals 15 residues.

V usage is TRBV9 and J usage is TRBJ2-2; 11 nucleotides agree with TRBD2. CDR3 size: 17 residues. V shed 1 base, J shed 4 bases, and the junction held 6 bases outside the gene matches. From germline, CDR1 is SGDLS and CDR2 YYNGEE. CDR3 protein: CASSVIAGGPVTGELFF. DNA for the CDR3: TGTGCCAGCAGCGTAATAGCGGGGGGGCCGGTCACCGGGGAGCTGTTTTTT.

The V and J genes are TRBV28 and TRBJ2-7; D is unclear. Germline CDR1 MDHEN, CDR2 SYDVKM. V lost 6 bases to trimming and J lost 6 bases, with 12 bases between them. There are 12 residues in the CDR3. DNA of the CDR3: TGTGCCAGCAGGCAACTATTAGGCGAGCAGTACTTC. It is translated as CASRQLLGEQYF.

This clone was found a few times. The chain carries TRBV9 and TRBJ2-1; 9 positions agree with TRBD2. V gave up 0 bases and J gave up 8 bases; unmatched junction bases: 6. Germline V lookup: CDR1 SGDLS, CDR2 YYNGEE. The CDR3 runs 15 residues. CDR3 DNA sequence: TGTGCCAGCAGCGTAGCCTTAGCGGGAGCCTATGAGCAGTTCTTC. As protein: CASSVALAGAYEQFF.

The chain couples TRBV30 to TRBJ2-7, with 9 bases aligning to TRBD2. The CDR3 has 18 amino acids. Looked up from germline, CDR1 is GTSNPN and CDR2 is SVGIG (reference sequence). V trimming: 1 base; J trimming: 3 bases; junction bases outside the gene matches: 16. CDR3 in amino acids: CAWSAILSGRGGRYEQYF. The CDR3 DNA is TGTGCCTGGAGTGCCATCCTCTCTGGGCGGGGGGGACGCTACGAGCAGTACTTC.